The entry below gives a single T cell receptor (beta chain) sequence along with its context. These data come from a study of blood T cell repertoires in COVID-19. TCRdb keeps only in-frame clones here, not all; method: immunoSEQ multiplex PCR. The sample records some 300,000 clones, 89% being singletons. J lost 1 base, V lost 2 bases, and 3 bases had no gene match. The CDR3 has 15 residues. The germline V gene encodes CDR1 SNHLY and CDR2 FYNNEI. The source material was PBMCs or T cells enriched from blood (not recorded which). The chain recombines TRBV2 with TRBJ2-5; 8 bases align to TRBD2. The clonotype was recovered from a woman between 50 and 59 years old who had been exposed to COVID-19. In DNA form, the CDR3 reads TGTGCCAGCAGTGAATCGCGGGGGGCCCAAGAGACCCAGTACTTC. It translates to CASSESRGAQETQYF.